These T cell receptor beta chains were read from a single sample in a study of blood T cell repertoires in COVID-19. Profiling relied on immunoSEQ multiplex PCR, and the TCRdb table lists in-frame clones only, not all of them. The repertoire consists of about 240,000 clones, with around 87% occurring once and the leading ten covering under 9%. Material for sequencing was peripheral blood. The receptor source for this set is a woman in her 70s with active or convalescent COVID-19. CDR3s include the opening cysteine and the closing phenylalanine or tryptophan. The D gene is left open where the match is weak. Clone size, where shown, is once, few, many, or a class for clones that have expanded.

V gene: TRBV10-3; clone size: .; J gene: TRBJ1-2; D gene: .; CDR3 protein: CAIRGEDYGYTF; CDR3 DNA: TGTGCCATCCGGGGGGAAGACTATGGCTACACCTTC
V gene: TRBV5-4; clone size: .; J gene: TRBJ1-1; D gene: TRBD1; CDR3 protein: CASSSRTGSNTEAFF; CDR3 DNA: TGTGCCAGCAGCTCCCGGACAGGGTCGAACACTGAAGCTTTCTTT
V gene: TRBV7-2; clone size: .; J gene: TRBJ2-2; D gene: .; CDR3 protein: CASSLLRNTGELFF; CDR3 DNA: TGTGCCAGCAGCTTACTGAGGAACACCGGGGAGCTGTTTTTT
V gene: TRBV19; clone size: once; J gene: TRBJ1-1; D gene: .; CDR3 protein: CACGQSEAFF; CDR3 DNA: TGTGCCTGTGGACAGTCTGAAGCTTTCTTT
V gene: TRBV5-5; clone size: few; J gene: TRBJ1-1; D gene: .; CDR3 protein: CASSSGRDIGGAFF; CDR3 DNA: TGTGCCAGCAGCAGTGGCAGGGATATCGGTGGGGCTTTCTTT
V gene: TRBV19; clone size: few; J gene: TRBJ1-2; D gene: .; CDR3 protein: CASSIAAAIYGYTF; CDR3 DNA: TGTGCCAGTAGTATAGCGGCGGCTATCTATGGCTACACCTTC
V gene: TRBV19; clone size: .; J gene: TRBJ1-5; D gene: .; CDR3 protein: CASSTQGNQPQHF; CDR3 DNA: TGTGCCAGTAGTACCCAGGGCAATCAGCCCCAGCATTTT
V gene: TRBV6-5; clone size: once; J gene: TRBJ1-2; D gene: .; CDR3 protein: CASPRGSNYGYTF; CDR3 DNA: TGTGCCAGCCCCAGGGGTTCCAACTATGGCTACACCTTC
V gene: TRBV3-1/TRBV3-2; clone size: .; J gene: TRBJ2-5; D gene: .; CDR3 protein: CASSQEGITETQYF; CDR3 DNA: TGTGCCAGCAGCCAGGAGGGGATTACCGAGACCCAGTACTTC
V gene: TRBV4-3; clone size: .; J gene: TRBJ1-1; D gene: .; CDR3 protein: CASSQVTSRVGRVGNTEAFF; CDR3 DNA: TGCGCCAGCAGCCAAGTCACGAGTAGGGTCGGCAGGGTGGGGAACACTGAAGCTTTCTTT
V gene: TRBV6-2/TRBV6-3; clone size: .; J gene: TRBJ1-2; D gene: TRBD1; CDR3 protein: CASSYSAGGFYGYTF; CDR3 DNA: TGTGCCAGCAGTTACAGCGCAGGGGGATTCTATGGCTACACCTTC
V gene: TRBV29-1; clone size: .; J gene: TRBJ1-1; D gene: .; CDR3 protein: CSAISGAAEAFF; CDR3 DNA: TGCAGCGCAATATCAGGGGCTGCTGAAGCTTTCTTT
V gene: TRBV9; clone size: .; J gene: TRBJ2-2; D gene: .; CDR3 protein: CASSASTVNTGELFF; CDR3 DNA: TGTGCCAGCAGCGCCTCGACAGTCAACACCGGGGAGCTGTTTTTT
V gene: TRBV27; clone size: few; J gene: TRBJ2-2; D gene: .; CDR3 protein: CASSLPNTGELFF; CDR3 DNA: TGTGCCAGCAGTCTCCCCAACACCGGGGAGCTGTTTTTT
V gene: TRBV6-6; clone size: .; J gene: TRBJ2-3; D gene: TRBD2; CDR3 protein: CASSYSTGGREDTQYF; CDR3 DNA: TGTGCCAGCAGTTACTCAACGGGGGGGCGAGAAGATACGCAGTATTTT
V gene: TRBV7-8; clone size: .; J gene: TRBJ1-5; D gene: .; CDR3 protein: CASSLSTGTYSNQPQHF; CDR3 DNA: TGTGCCAGCAGCTTATCAACAGGGACCTATAGCAATCAGCCCCAGCATTTT
V gene: TRBV5-1; clone size: .; J gene: TRBJ1-3; D gene: .; CDR3 protein: CASSLDTRNTIYF; CDR3 DNA: TGCGCCAGCAGCCTCGACACGAGAAACACCATATATTTT
V gene: TRBV27; clone size: .; J gene: TRBJ2-7; D gene: TRBD2; CDR3 protein: CASRPAGGFNEQYF; CDR3 DNA: TGTGCCAGCAGGCCGGCGGGAGGATTTAACGAGCAGTACTTC
V gene: TRBV11-2; clone size: .; J gene: TRBJ1-4; D gene: .; CDR3 protein: CASSSRVPEKEKLFF; CDR3 DNA: TGTGCCAGCAGCTCCAGGGTGCCTGAAAAGGAAAAACTGTTTTTT
V gene: TRBV5-1; clone size: .; J gene: TRBJ1-1; D gene: .; CDR3 protein: CASSLGSGHWNTEAFF; CDR3 DNA: TGCGCCAGCAGCTTGGGGTCAGGGCACTGGAACACTGAAGCTTTCTTT
V gene: TRBV7-2; clone size: once; J gene: TRBJ2-7; D gene: .; CDR3 protein: CASSTYYEQYF; CDR3 DNA: TGTGCCAGCAGCACCTACTACGAGCAGTACTTC
V gene: TRBV18; clone size: .; J gene: TRBJ2-6; D gene: .; CDR3 protein: CASSPTRTGPSGANVLTF; CDR3 DNA: TGTGCCAGCTCACCAACCCGAACAGGCCCCTCTGGGGCCAACGTCCTGACTTTC
V gene: TRBV28; clone size: .; J gene: TRBJ2-2; D gene: .; CDR3 protein: CASTSGNSNTGELFF; CDR3 DNA: TGTGCCAGCACCTCCGGGAACAGTAACACCGGGGAGCTGTTTTTT
V gene: TRBV4-3; clone size: .; J gene: TRBJ1-1; D gene: .; CDR3 protein: CASSQAGQKAFF; CDR3 DNA: TGCGCCAGCAGCCAAGCTGGGCAGAAAGCTTTCTTT
V gene: TRBV18; clone size: .; J gene: TRBJ1-6; D gene: TRBD1; CDR3 protein: CASSPRDSANSPLHF; CDR3 DNA: TGTGCCAGCTCACCAAGGGACAGCGCAAATTCACCCCTCCACTTT
V gene: TRBV9; clone size: .; J gene: TRBJ1-1; D gene: TRBD1; CDR3 protein: CASSVAGAGQGAEAFF; CDR3 DNA: TGTGCCAGCAGCGTAGCGGGCGCGGGACAGGGGGCCGAAGCTTTCTTT
V gene: TRBV7-2; clone size: few; J gene: TRBJ1-2; D gene: TRBD1; CDR3 protein: CASSLISRRGNYGYTF; CDR3 DNA: TGTGCCAGCAGCTTAATCTCTCGCAGGGGGAACTATGGCTACACCTTC
V gene: TRBV3-1/TRBV3-2; clone size: few; J gene: TRBJ1-2; D gene: TRBD1; CDR3 protein: CASSQGLGQGAQGYTF; CDR3 DNA: TGTGCCAGCAGCCAAGGTTTAGGACAGGGGGCACAGGGCTACACCTTC
V gene: TRBV6-5; clone size: .; J gene: TRBJ1-2; D gene: .; CDR3 protein: CASSSPRSGRGYTF; CDR3 DNA: TGTGCCAGCAGTTCTCCCAGGTCTGGCCGGGGCTACACCTTC